A selection of T cell receptor beta chains follows, all from one sample in a study of blood T cell repertoires in COVID-19. Clones were read by immunoSEQ multiplex PCR, and TCRdb kept only the in-frame ones, dropping some. The sample has tens of thousands of clones, more than 70% seen once. Sequenced: peripheral blood. The source is a woman older than 75 with active or convalescent COVID-19. CDR3s include the opening cysteine and the closing phenylalanine or tryptophan. The D gene is left open where the match is weak. For some rows the clone size is stated as once, few or many, or as a class when expanded; others skip it.

d_gene	abundance	v_gene	len	j_gene	CDR3nt	CDR3aa
.	.	TRBV3-1/TRBV3-2	15	TRBJ1-5	TGTGCCAGCAGCCAAGGTGGGGCCGACAATCAGCCCCAGCATTTT	CASSQGGADNQPQHF
TRBD2	.	TRBV28	13	TRBJ2-1	TGTGCCGGGGGTGGCGGGAGATACAATGAGCAGTTCTTC	CAGGGGRYNEQFF
.	once	TRBV2	13	TRBJ1-1	TGTGCCAGCAGTGTTGGCAGGGACACTGAAGCTTTCTTT	CASSVGRDTEAFF
TRBD2	.	TRBV3-1/TRBV3-2	16	TRBJ2-7	TGTGCCAGCAGCTCAGATAGTCTAGCGGGAGCGAGTGAGCAGTACTTC	CASSSDSLAGASEQYF
.	.	TRBV2	15	TRBJ1-5	TGTGCCAGCAGTGACAGGCAATACCCGGATCAGCCCCAGCATTTT	CASSDRQYPDQPQHF
TRBD1	.	TRBV29-1	14	TRBJ2-5	TGCAGCGTTGGACAGGGGGCCATCCAAGAGACCCAGTACTTC	CSVGQGAIQETQYF
.	once	TRBV12-3/TRBV12-4	13	TRBJ1-2	TGTGCCAGCAGTTTAGGTCAGGGCCGTGGCTACACCTTC	CASSLGQGRGYTF
.	.	TRBV6-6	18	TRBJ2-3	TGTGCCAGCAGTCCTAAATACCTATTCGGGAGTACCACAGATACGCAGTATTTT	CASSPKYLFGSTTDTQYF
.	.	TRBV7-3	15	TRBJ2-1	TGTGCCAGCAGTCAAAATAGCGGACCCTACAATGAGCAGTTCTTC	CASSQNSGPYNEQFF
TRBD2	few	TRBV27	16	TRBJ2-1	TGTGCCAGCAGTTTATCGGGACTAGAAGTCCGCAATGAGCAGTTCTTC	CASSLSGLEVRNEQFF
TRBD1	few	TRBV3-1/TRBV3-2	14	TRBJ1-4	TGTGCCAGCAGCCGTCGACAGGGAGGCGAAAAACTGTTTTTT	CASSRRQGGEKLFF
.	few	TRBV6-6	11	TRBJ1-1	TGTGCCAGCAGTTACAAAGGGGGAGCTTTCTTT	CASSYKGGAFF
TRBD2	.	TRBV10-3	18	TRBJ2-1	TGTGCCACAATGACTAGCGGGAGTGGTAATTTTGGGTACAATGAGCAGTTCTTC	CATMTSGSGNFGYNEQFF
TRBD2	.	TRBV7-9	16	TRBJ2-1	TGTGCCAGCAGCTTATATCGCGGGAGGACCTACAATGAGCAGTTCTTC	CASSLYRGRTYNEQFF
TRBD2	few	TRBV9	15	TRBJ2-7	TGTGCCAGCAGCGTAGAGGGGACTAGTGTATACGAGCAGTACTTC	CASSVEGTSVYEQYF
.	.	TRBV19	12	TRBJ2-7	TGTGCCAGTAGAACGGAGGACCACGAGCAGTACTTC	CASRTEDHEQYF
.	.	TRBV12-3/TRBV12-4	13	TRBJ1-2	TGTGCCAGCAGGTTTGGGGGCGGTGGTGGCTACACCTTC	CASRFGGGGGYTF
.	once	TRBV19	14	TRBJ1-5	TGTGCCAGTAGTAATGGAGCGTCGCGGCAGCCCCAGCATTTT	CASSNGASRQPQHF
TRBD1	.	TRBV5-5	15	TRBJ1-2	TGTGCCAGCAGCTTGACCCCAGGGGGCGCAGAGGGCTACACCTTC	CASSLTPGGAEGYTF
TRBD2	.	TRBV28	16	TRBJ2-1	TGTGCCAGCAGTTTAGGGACTAGCGGAGGCTACAATGAGCAGTTCTTC	CASSLGTSGGYNEQFF
.	.	TRBV12-3/TRBV12-4	11	TRBJ2-2	TGTGCCAGCAGCGACGGGAGGGAGCTGTTTTTT	CASSDGRELFF
.	.	TRBV9	16	TRBJ2-1	TGTGCCAGCAGCGGCGGGGACGGTCGATTCTACAATGAGCAGTTCTTC	CASSGGDGRFYNEQFF
TRBD1	.	TRBV28	14	TRBJ2-7	TGTGCCAGCAGCGGACCGGGACAGGGGGACTCGCAGTACTTC	CASSGPGQGDSQYF
.	.	TRBV6-1	15	TRBJ1-6	TGTGCCAGCAGTGAAGGGTTACTAGGGAATTCACCCCTCCACTTT	CASSEGLLGNSPLHF
.	.	TRBV21-1	12	TRBJ2-1	TGTGCCAGCAGCGACGGGGAGAATGAGCAGTTCTTC	CASSDGENEQFF
TRBD1	once	TRBV19	13	TRBJ1-2	TGTGCCAGTAGTCAAAGGGGGCGGAATGGCTACACCTTC	CASSQRGRNGYTF
TRBD1	.	TRBV5-1	14	TRBJ2-1	TGCGCCTCAGGGACAGGGCCTCCCTACAATGAGCAGTTCTTC	CASGTGPPYNEQFF
.	.	TRBV7-2	15	TRBJ2-5	TGTGCCAGCAGCTTACAGGGAATGGACCAAGAGACCCAGTACTTC	CASSLQGMDQETQYF
TRBD1	.	TRBV6-5	14	TRBJ2-7	TGTGCCAGCAGAGTTGGGACAGGGCGCTACGAGCAGTACTTC	CASRVGTGRYEQYF
TRBD1	.	TRBV5-6	15	TRBJ1-6	TGTGCCAGCAGCTTGCAGGGACAGGGGAATTCACCCCTCCACTTT	CASSLQGQGNSPLHF